The 27 T cell receptor beta chains below all came from one sample that was sequenced in a study of T cell responses to AZD1222 COVID-19 vaccine. Generated by immunoSEQ multiplex PCR, the TCRdb table keeps only in-frame clones and is missing some. The table includes about 83,000 clones, approximately 88% detected once. The starting material was peripheral blood, obtained on day 0 of MenACWY control vaccination. Receptors were obtained from an adult in good health.

The chain couples TRBV29-1 to TRBJ1-1; no definite D call. The V gene lost 4 bases and the J gene lost 0 bases, with 9 bases spanning the gap. In germline, CDR1 is SQVTM, CDR2 ANQGSEA. The CDR3 is 13 residues long. The CDR3 sequence is CSVGVRLNTEAFF. The CDR3 bases are TGCAGCGTTGGTGTCAGACTGAACACTGAAGCTTTCTTT.

This clone appeared a single time. The rearrangement uses TRBV6-4 and TRBJ1-2; tentative D call: TRBD1 (6 bases). The V and J ends lost 6 bases and 1 base respectively, with 15 bases between them. The CDR3 consists of 15 residues. Germline values: CDR1 MRHNA, CDR2 SNTAGT. The DNA for the CDR3 is TGTGCCAGCAGCAGAGCAGGGGACGGTAACTATGGCTACACCTTC. Translation: CASSRAGDGNYGYTF.

The V call is TRBV2, the J call TRBJ2-7; 7 bases match TRBD2. The J segment lost 2 bases and the V segment lost 8 bases, leaving 9 bases of the junction unmatched. Germline CDR1 is SNHLY and CDR2 is FYNNEI. There are 14 residues in the CDR3. CDR3 nucleotides: TGTGCCAGCGTTAGGGCTAGCGGTACCTACGAGCAGTACTTC. Translation: CASVRASGTYEQYF. Full variable domain (outside the CDR3, taken from reference TRBV2 and TRBJ2-7): EPEVTQTPSHQVTQMGQEVILRCVPISNHLYFYWYRQILGQKVEFLVSFYNNEISEKSEIFDDQFSVERPDGSNFTLKIRSTKLEDSAMYFCASVRASGTYEQYFGPGTRLTVT.

The CDR3 spells CASSQVRINEKLFF. DNA for the CDR3: TGCGCCAGCAGCCAAGTCAGAATTAATGAAAAACTGTTTTTT. The chain links TRBV4-3 to TRBJ1-4; D unresolved. Trimming removed 1 base at V and 4 bases at J, with 7 bases between. The CDR3 sequence is 14 residues long. Germline-derived CDR1 and CDR2 are LGHNA and YSLEER.

The CDR3 nucleotides are TGTGCCAGCAGCCGGGGCGGGGTCCACAATGAGCAGTTCTTC. As protein: CASSRGGVHNEQFF. The gene calls are TRBV5-6 and TRBJ2-1, with D maybe TRBD2 (6 bases). The CDR3 covers 14 residues. Germline assignment: CDR1 SGHDT and CDR2 YYEEEE. Deletions cut 4 bases from V and 5 bases from J, with 13 bases between. Filled out from reference TRBV5-6 and TRBJ2-1, the complete variable domain reads DAGVTQSPTHLIKTRGQQVTLRCSPKSGHDTVSWYQQALGQGPQFIFQYYEEEERQRGNFPDRFSGHQFPNYSSELNVNALLLGDSALYLCASSRGGVHNEQFFGPGTRLTVL.

This clone was found once. This chain joins TRBV5-4 and TRBJ1-1; D is uncertain. V was pared by 3 bases and J by 1 base, with 13 bases between. Germline loops: CDR1 SGHNT, CDR2 YYREEE (reference sequence). The CDR3 runs to 15 residues. The DNA for the CDR3 is TGTGCCAGCAGCTCCTGGGTCCTTGGGAACACTGAAGCTTTCTTT. Its translation is CASSSWVLGNTEAFF.

V is TRBV30 and J is TRBJ1-2, with 7 nucleotides matching TRBD1. After removal of 7 bases from V and 8 bases from J, the junction contained 13 bases not matched to a gene. Looked up from germline, CDR1 is GTSNPN and CDR2 is SVGIG (reference sequence). The CDR3 is made up of 13 amino acids. CDR3 DNA: TGTGCCTTCCGAGACAGGGTGTCGGGGGGCTACACCTTC. Protein product: CAFRDRVSGGYTF.

The chain joins TRBV24-1 to TRBJ2-1, with D possibly TRBD1 on 5 matching bases. The length of the CDR3 is 16 residues. The V end lost 4 bases, the J end lost 8 bases, and 20 bases lay between the germline ends. CDR1 is KGHDR, CDR2 SFDVKD, per germline. The CDR3 region has the DNA TGTGCCACCAGTGAGTACCGACAGTCCTTAAGCGATGAGCAGTTCTTC. Amino acid sequence: CATSEYRQSLSDEQFF.

The chain is built from TRBV18 and TRBJ2-3; 8 nucleotides line up with TRBD2. V shed 0 bases and J 3 bases; nucleotides not matched to a gene: 2. Germline V gene data show CDR1 as KGHSH and CDR2 as LQKENI. This CDR3 contains 15 residues. CDR3 DNA: TGTGCCAGCTCACCACCGGGCGGGAGGACAGATACGCAGTATTTT. This sequence encodes CASSPPGGRTDTQYF.

The chain couples TRBV5-6 to TRBJ2-3, with D perhaps TRBD2 (6 bases). There are 15 residues in the CDR3. V was shortened by 4 bases and J by 4 bases, with 16 bases between the two germline ends. Germline assignment: CDR1 SGHDT and CDR2 YYEEEE. In nucleotides, the CDR3 is TGTGCCAGCAGCCCGGGACTCTATACGGCAGATACGCAGTATTTT. Translating it yields CASSPGLYTADTQYF. Full variable domain (rest looked up from reference TRBV5-6 and TRBJ2-3): DAGVTQSPTHLIKTRGQQVTLRCSPKSGHDTVSWYQQALGQGPQFIFQYYEEEERQRGNFPDRFSGHQFPNYSSELNVNALLLGDSALYLCASSPGLYTADTQYFGPGTRLTVL.

V usage is TRBV28 and J usage is TRBJ2-7, with TRBD1 matching 8 bases. With V trimmed by 5 bases and J by 4 bases, 7 bases remained unmatched. Germline-derived CDR1 and CDR2 are MDHEN and SYDVKM. The CDR3 is 14 amino acids. CDR3 in DNA: TGTGCCAGCAGTCCCGGGACAGGTTATTACGAGCAGTACTTC. This translates into CASSPGTGYYEQYF.

A word on this clone: Its ends do not fully match the called genes, so a read error is possible. The chain is built from TRBV12-3 or TRBV12-4 and TRBJ1-2; no reliable D call. This CDR3 comprises 12 residues. Here the CDR3 reads CTSQTRVDGYTF. CDR3 bases: TGCACCTCCCAAACCCGAGTGGATGGCTACACCTTC.

J is TRBJ1-2 and V is TRBV28; the D gene is possibly TRBD1 (5 bases). The CDR3 loop spans 14 amino acids. Looked up from germline, CDR1 is MDHEN and CDR2 is SYDVKM. V was trimmed by 3 bases and J by 4 bases, leaving 12 bases between them. The CDR3 bases are TGTGCCAGCAGTTTTGAACAGGAGACCTATGGCTACACCTTC. Amino acid sequence: CASSFEQETYGYTF.

This clone is a singleton in its sample. The rearrangement uses TRBV18 and TRBJ2-7; a possible D gene is TRBD1 (5 bases). The germline V and J ends were trimmed by 3 bases and 4 bases, with 10 bases remaining between them. CDR3 size: 13 residues. Germline V lookup: CDR1 KGHSH, CDR2 LQKENI. The DNA for the CDR3 is TGTGCCAGCTCACCCTTCGACAGTTACGAGCAGTACTTC. Translating it yields CASSPFDSYEQYF.

This chain connects TRBV5-1 to TRBJ1-4; a possible D gene is TRBD1 (5 bases). Looked up from germline, CDR1 is SGHRS and CDR2 is YFSETQ. The CDR3 is made up of 14 amino acids. V dropped 4 bases and J dropped 4 bases, with 11 bases sitting between them. The CDR3 here is CASSLRDGNEKLFF. CDR3 DNA: TGCGCCAGCAGCCTCCGGGACGGTAATGAAAAACTGTTTTTT.

The rearrangement joins TRBV24-1 to TRBJ2-5, with D tentatively TRBD2 (7 bases). Per the germline V gene, CDR1 is KGHDR and CDR2 is SFDVKD. V was clipped by 4 bases and J by 3 bases, with 17 bases between them. This CDR3 contains 16 residues. CDR3: CATSDWGGEGEETQYF. For the CDR3, the DNA is TGTGCCACCAGTGACTGGGGGGGAGAGGGGGAAGAGACCCAGTACTTC.

The chain uses TRBV19 and TRBJ1-1; the match to TRBD1 covers 7 bases. CDR1 and CDR2 (germline): LNHDA, SQIVND (reference sequence). The CDR3 consists of 15 residues. J gave up 2 bases and V 5 bases, and 8 bases lay outside the gene matches. This chain's CDR3 is CASSGKRDSNTEAFF. CDR3 coding DNA: TGTGCCAGTAGTGGGAAACGGGACAGCAACACTGAAGCTTTCTTT.

The chain employs TRBV4-3 and TRBJ1-4; tentatively, D is TRBD1 (5 bases). V lost 4 bases and J lost 6, with 12 bases in between. Germline CDR1 is LGHNA and CDR2 is YSLEER. The CDR3 totals 14 residues. The CDR3 loop is CASSPTEGYEKLFF. The CDR3 DNA reads as TGCGCCAGCAGCCCGACAGAAGGATATGAAAAACTGTTTTTT.

In DNA, the CDR3 is TGTGCCAGCGATAGAGCGGATACGCAGTATTTT. Protein: CASDRADTQYF. The chain employs TRBV5-5 and TRBJ2-3; D uncertain. Trimming took 7 bases from V and 6 from J, leaving 9 bases between them. From germline, CDR1 is SGHKS and CDR2 YYEKEE (reference sequence). The CDR3 spans 11 residues.

The V call is TRBV6-2 or TRBV6-3, the J call TRBJ2-3, with D unclear. The CDR3 length is 13 residues. Germline CDR1 is MNHEY and CDR2 is SVGEGT. The V gene lost 4 bases and the J gene lost 0 bases, with 5 bases spanning the gap. CDR3: CASSWRSTDTQYF. Here the CDR3 DNA reads TGTGCCAGCAGTTGGCGAAGCACAGATACGCAGTATTTT.

The chain uses TRBV4-2 and TRBJ2-5; D gene uncertain. Germline CDR1 LGHNA, CDR2 YNFKEQ. Trimming took off 0 bases at V and 3 bases at J, with 8 bases between the two ends. This CDR3 is 14 amino acids long. For the CDR3, the DNA is TGTGCCAGCAGCCAAGACTACGGCAAAGAGACCCAGTACTTC. Its translation is CASSQDYGKETQYF.

This chain joins TRBV5-1 and TRBJ2-5; possible D gene TRBD1, 6 bases. The CDR3 is 13 amino acids. Per germline, CDR1 SGHRS and CDR2 YFSETQ. The germline V and J ends were trimmed by 4 bases and 5 bases, with 12 bases remaining between them. CDR3 residues: CASSLQGWETQYF. In DNA, the CDR3 is TGCGCCAGCAGCCTACAGGGTTGGGAGACCCAGTACTTC. Filled out from reference TRBV5-1 and TRBJ2-5, the complete variable domain reads KAGVTQTPRYLIKTRGQQVTLSCSPISGHRSVSWYQQTPGQGLQFLFEYFSETQRNKGNFPGRFSGRQFSNSRSEMNVSTLELGDSALYLCASSLQGWETQYFGPGTRLLVL.

This clone has a single count. The rearrangement links TRBV27 to TRBJ2-6; D remains ambiguous. Looked up from germline, CDR1 is MNHEY and CDR2 is SMNVEV (reference sequence). V gave up 6 bases and J gave up 1 base, with 7 bases separating them. The CDR3 totals 14 residues. CDR3 in amino acids: CASRRNSGANVLTF. For the CDR3, the DNA is TGTGCCAGCAGGCGAAATTCTGGGGCCAACGTCCTGACTTTC.

This chain connects TRBV19 to TRBJ1-1, with a weak D call TRBD1 (5 bases). This CDR3 spans 15 amino acids. Germline V CDR1 and CDR2: LNHDA, SQIVND (reference sequence). The V end lost 8 bases, the J end lost 4 bases, and 20 bases lay between the germline ends. CDR3 sequence: CASGDGALLGTEAFF. In nucleotides, the CDR3 is TGTGCCAGTGGGGACGGGGCCCTTTTGGGCACTGAAGCTTTCTTT.

J is TRBJ1-1 and V is TRBV19, with a possible D match to TRBD1 (5 bases). The V and J ends lost 3 bases and 4 bases respectively, with 9 bases between them. Germline assignment: CDR1 LNHDA and CDR2 SQIVND (reference sequence). The CDR3 totals 13 residues. This chain's CDR3 is CASSIRRGTEAFF. The DNA for the CDR3 is TGTGCCAGTAGTATCAGGAGGGGCACTGAAGCTTTCTTT.

V usage is TRBV4-2 and J usage is TRBJ1-1, with a possible D match to TRBD1 (5 bases). Trimming removed 5 bases at V and 3 bases at J, with 19 bases between. The germline V gene has CDR1 LGHNA and CDR2 YNFKEQ. The CDR3 is 16 amino acids. CDR3 nucleotides: TGTGCCAGCAGCAGAGGGCCCGCGGGGGTTGACACTGAAGCTTTCTTT. Translating it yields CASSRGPAGVDTEAFF.

The CDR3 loop reads CAWSVLGGSGNTIYF. In nucleotides, the CDR3 is TGTGCCTGGAGTGTTTTAGGGGGCTCAGGAAACACCATATATTTT. V is TRBV30 and J is TRBJ1-3; the match to TRBD1 covers 7 bases. This CDR3 contains 15 residues. Germline V gene sequence: CDR1 GTSNPN, CDR2 SVGIG (reference sequence). Unmatched junction bases numbered 6, after V lost 0 bases and J lost 4 bases. The variable domain in full, completed from reference TRBV30 and TRBJ1-3, reads SQTIHQWPATLVQPVGSPLSLECTVEGTSNPNLYWYRQAAGRGLQLLFYSVGIGQISSEVPQNLSASRPQDRQFILSSKKLLLSDSGFYLCAWSVLGGSGNTIYFGEGSWLTVV.